Shown below are 5 T cell receptor beta chains from a single sample sequenced in a study of blood T cell repertoires in COVID-19. The protocol was immunoSEQ multiplex PCR, while the TCRdb copy is restricted to in-frame clones and leaves out a portion. Here the sample spans around 310,000 clones, about nine tenths being singletons. Sequenced: PBMCs or T cells enriched from blood (not recorded which). These receptors all come from a woman aged 25-40 years who had recovered from COVID-19.

The chain is built from TRBV15 and TRBJ2-7; TRBD1 matches 7 bases. The CDR3 is 13 residues long. After removal of 6 bases from V and 3 bases from J, the junction contained 5 bases not matched to a gene. Germline CDR1 reads LNHNV; CDR2 reads YYDKDF (reference sequence). The CDR3 nucleotides read TGTGCCACCAGAGGGACAGACCACTACGAGCAGTACTTC. Amino acid sequence: CATRGTDHYEQYF.

V gene TRBV10-3 combines with J gene TRBJ2-3; 11 positions agree with TRBD2. V trimming: 11 bases; J trimming: 0 bases; junction bases outside the gene matches: 10. Germline V gene sequence: CDR1 ENHRY, CDR2 SYGVKD. The CDR3 is made up of 16 amino acids. The CDR3 sequence is CAAAPGLAASTDTQYF. The CDR3 nucleotides read TGTGCCGCGGCACCGGGACTAGCGGCTAGCACAGATACGCAGTATTTT.

This clone was found once. The V gene is TRBV5-1, the J gene TRBJ1-5; TRBD1 agrees at 7 bases. This CDR3 has 15 amino acids. Germline V gene lookup returns CDR1 SGHRS and CDR2 YFSETQ. V trimming: 0 bases; J trimming: 2 bases; junction bases outside the gene matches: 2. The CDR3 here is CASSLEGTGNQPQHF. CDR3 in DNA: TGCGCCAGCAGCTTGGAGGGGACAGGCAATCAGCCCCAGCATTTT.

The chain links TRBV5-6 to TRBJ1-4; D possibly corresponds to TRBD1 (5 bases). Per germline, CDR1 SGHDT and CDR2 YYEEEE. Trimming left V 3 bases short and J 0 bases short, with 6 bases between. The CDR3 sequence is 14 residues long. DNA for the CDR3: TGTGCCAGCAGCTGGGGGGCAACTAATGAAAAACTGTTTTTT. This codes for CASSWGATNEKLFF. Filled out from reference TRBV5-6 and TRBJ1-4, the complete variable domain reads DAGVTQSPTHLIKTRGQQVTLRCSPKSGHDTVSWYQQALGQGPQFIFQYYEEEERQRGNFPDRFSGHQFPNYSSELNVNALLLGDSALYLCASSWGATNEKLFFGSGTQLSVL.

The chain recombines TRBV28 with TRBJ1-5; a possible D gene is TRBD1 (6 bases). V was shortened by 3 bases and J by 0 bases, with 33 bases between the two germline ends. CDR3 size: 23 residues. Per the germline V gene, CDR1 is MDHEN and CDR2 is SYDVKM. This CDR3 reads CASSFPLPQRTGTPTYSNQPQHF. The CDR3, as DNA: TGTGCCAGCAGTTTCCCACTCCCCCAACGAACCGGGACACCTACATATAGCAATCAGCCCCAGCATTTT.